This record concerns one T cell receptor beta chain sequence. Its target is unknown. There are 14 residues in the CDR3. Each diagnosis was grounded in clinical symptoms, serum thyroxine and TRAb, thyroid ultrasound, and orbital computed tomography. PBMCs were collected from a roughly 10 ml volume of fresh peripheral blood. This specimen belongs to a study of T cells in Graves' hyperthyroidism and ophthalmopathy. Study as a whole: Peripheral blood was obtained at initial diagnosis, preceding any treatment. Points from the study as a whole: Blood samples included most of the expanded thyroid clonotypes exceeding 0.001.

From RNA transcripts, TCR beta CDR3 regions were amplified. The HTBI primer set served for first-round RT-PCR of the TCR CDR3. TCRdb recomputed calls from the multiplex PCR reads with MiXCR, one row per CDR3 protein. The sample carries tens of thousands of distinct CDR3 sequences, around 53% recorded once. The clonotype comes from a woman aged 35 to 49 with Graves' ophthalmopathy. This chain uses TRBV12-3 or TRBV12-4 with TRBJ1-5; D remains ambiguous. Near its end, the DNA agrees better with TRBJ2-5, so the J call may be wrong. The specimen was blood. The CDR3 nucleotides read TGTGCCAGCAGGGACGCTGATAGCAATCAGCCCCAGTACTTC. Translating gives CASRDADSNQPQYF.